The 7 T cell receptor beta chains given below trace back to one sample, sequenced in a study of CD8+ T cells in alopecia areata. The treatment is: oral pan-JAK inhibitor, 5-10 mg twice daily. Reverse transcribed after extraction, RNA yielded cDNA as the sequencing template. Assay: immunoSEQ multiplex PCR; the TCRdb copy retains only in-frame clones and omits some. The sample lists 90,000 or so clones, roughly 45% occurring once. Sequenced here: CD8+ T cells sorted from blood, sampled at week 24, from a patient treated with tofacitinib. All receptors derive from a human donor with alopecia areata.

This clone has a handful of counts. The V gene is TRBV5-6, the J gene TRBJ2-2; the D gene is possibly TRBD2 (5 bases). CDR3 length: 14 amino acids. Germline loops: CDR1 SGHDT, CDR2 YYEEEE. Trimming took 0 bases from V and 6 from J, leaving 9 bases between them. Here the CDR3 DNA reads TGTGCCAGCAGCTTGGTGAGGGCAGCCGGGGAGCTGTTTTTT. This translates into CASSLVRAAGELFF.

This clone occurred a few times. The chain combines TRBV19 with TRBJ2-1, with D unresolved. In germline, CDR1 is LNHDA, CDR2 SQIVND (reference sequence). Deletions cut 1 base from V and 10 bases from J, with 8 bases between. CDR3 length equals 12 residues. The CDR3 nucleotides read TGTGCCAGTAGTATAGTAGGCCGAGAGCAGTTCTTC. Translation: CASSIVGREQFF.

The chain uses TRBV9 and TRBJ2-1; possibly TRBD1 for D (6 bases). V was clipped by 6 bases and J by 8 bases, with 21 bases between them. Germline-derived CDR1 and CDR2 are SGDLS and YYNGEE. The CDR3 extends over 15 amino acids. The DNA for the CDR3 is TGTGCCAGCACCAAAGAAGGCAGGGGTGATGATGAGCAGTTCTTC. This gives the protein CASTKEGRGDDEQFF.

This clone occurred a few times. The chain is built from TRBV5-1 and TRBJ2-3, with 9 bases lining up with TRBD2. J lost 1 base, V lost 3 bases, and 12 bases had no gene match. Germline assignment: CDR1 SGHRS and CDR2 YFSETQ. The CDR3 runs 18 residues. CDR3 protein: CASSWFLIAGERTDTQYF. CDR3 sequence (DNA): TGCGCCAGCAGCTGGTTTCTTATAGCGGGAGAGCGCACAGATACGCAGTATTTT.

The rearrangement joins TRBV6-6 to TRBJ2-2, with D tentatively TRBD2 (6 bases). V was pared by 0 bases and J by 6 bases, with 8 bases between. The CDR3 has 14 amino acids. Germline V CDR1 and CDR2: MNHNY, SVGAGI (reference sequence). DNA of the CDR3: TGTGCCAGCAGTTACTCCGGGGGACCCGGGGAGCTGTTTTTT. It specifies CASSYSGGPGELFF.

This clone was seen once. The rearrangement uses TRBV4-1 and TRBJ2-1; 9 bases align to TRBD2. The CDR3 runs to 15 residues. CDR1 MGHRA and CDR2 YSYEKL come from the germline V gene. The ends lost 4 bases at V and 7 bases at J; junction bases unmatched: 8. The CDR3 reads CASSPASGVLNEQFF. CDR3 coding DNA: TGCGCCAGCAGCCCCGCTAGCGGGGTGTTGAATGAGCAGTTCTTC.

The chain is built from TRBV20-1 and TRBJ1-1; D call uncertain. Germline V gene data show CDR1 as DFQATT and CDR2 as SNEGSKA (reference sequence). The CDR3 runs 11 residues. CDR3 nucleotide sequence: TGCAGACCACGGGAAAACACTGAAGCTTTCTTT. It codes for CRPRENTEAFF.